This T cell receptor beta chain came from a study of blood T cells in healthy people across ages. The study, taken as a whole, reports: Whereas aged donors had fewer naive CD4+ cells, long-lived donors had more of them and higher diversity. Naive T cell percentage and TCR beta diversity correlated strongly. Investigators treated diversity estimates from one million T cells as underestimates.

As concerns this clonotype: Its antigen is not known.

Using a J-beta primer mix together with a sample-barcoded 5' primer, a second PCR was run for about 6 to 11 cycles. One entry per CDR3 protein, called by TCRdb with MiXCR from the 5' RACE reads. This sample has hundreds of thousands of distinct CDR3 sequences; roughly 50% occur once, and the top ten carry 30% to 45%. Germline CDR1 LGHDT, CDR2 YNNKEL (reference sequence). The CDR3 has 15 residues. V shed 4 bases and J 5 bases; nucleotides not matched to a gene: 5. Every participating donor contributed roughly 11 milliliters of peripheral blood through a draw. The genes are TRBV3-1 and TRBJ2-3, with TRBD2 identical over 11 bases. The sequence was obtained from a man aged 55 to 69 in good health. Material for sequencing was blood. In DNA, the CDR3 is TGTGCCAGCAGCCCAAGAACTAGCGGGGGAGATACGCAGTATTTT. Its translation: CASSPRTSGGDTQYF.